This entry lists 16 T cell receptor beta chains sequenced from one sample in a study of graft-versus-host responses after intestinal transplantation. The repertoire was sequenced with immunoSEQ multiplex PCR; TCRdb's copy has only in-frame clones and lacks some. This table holds over 75,000 clones, 88% found once. These receptors are not linked to any known antigen. This specimen consisted of unstimulated CD4+ T cells sorted from spleen or lymph node cells, obtained before transplant. The receptors here all came from a human donor who was the organ donor for an intestinal transplant.

The rearrangement uses TRBV18 and TRBJ2-2, with D perhaps TRBD2 (6 bases). This CDR3 comprises 18 residues. Deletions cut 6 bases from V and 7 bases from J, with 27 bases between. Per the germline V gene, CDR1 is KGHSH and CDR2 is LQKENI. As DNA, the CDR3 is TGTGCCAGCTCCCCGGTTTTACCTCACCGGGGGAAGGACGGGGAGCTGTTTTTT. Translating gives CASSPVLPHRGKDGELFF.

V and J are TRBV4-1 and TRBJ1-5, with a tentative D call TRBD1 (5 bases). The CDR3 sequence is 17 residues long. The germline CDR1 and CDR2 sequences are MGHRA and YSYEKL. The germline V and J ends were trimmed by 0 bases and 7 bases, with 19 bases remaining between them. The CDR3 sequence: CASSQEGRGFGLQPQHF. The CDR3 DNA reads as TGCGCCAGCAGCCAAGAGGGCCGGGGGTTCGGGTTACAGCCCCAGCATTTT.

The chain uses TRBV7-3 and TRBJ1-1; no definite D call. Trimming left V 0 bases short and J 0 bases short, with 5 bases between. This CDR3 is 14 amino acids long. Germline V gives CDR1 SGHTA, CDR2 FQGTGA. CDR3 DNA: TGTGCCAGCAGCTTAACGTCTGTGAACACTGAAGCTTTCTTT. Its translation is CASSLTSVNTEAFF.

This clone was recorded once. The J gene is TRBJ1-2, the V gene TRBV19, with 10 bases fitting TRBD1. With V trimmed by 7 bases and J by 5 bases, 7 bases remained unmatched. This CDR3 spans 14 amino acids. Germline CDR1 reads LNHDA; CDR2 reads SQIVND (reference sequence). The CDR3 coding sequence is TGTGCCAGTAACCCGACAGGGGGCGGGTATGGCTACACCTTC. Its protein is CASNPTGGGYGYTF.

The CDR3 DNA sequence: TGTGCGTTGTCGGGGGGGCCTTACGAGCAGTACTTC. Protein: CALSGGPYEQYF. This chain joins TRBV6-5 and TRBJ2-7, with 8 bases lining up with TRBD2. Germline loops: CDR1 MNHEY, CDR2 SVGAGI. This CDR3 has 12 amino acids.

The chain joins TRBV6-5 to TRBJ2-5, with unresolved D. The germline V and J ends were trimmed by 4 bases and 5 bases, with 5 bases remaining between them. The CDR3 contains 11 residues. In germline, CDR1 is MNHEY, CDR2 SVGAGI. Written as DNA, the CDR3 is TGTGCCAGCAGTTTCTTGGAGACCCAGTACTTC. Protein: CASSFLETQYF.

This sequence joins TRBV28 and TRBJ2-4, with TRBD2 identical over 10 bases. CDR3 length equals 15 residues. V lost 4 bases and J lost 4; bases outside the gene matches: 4. Germline assignment: CDR1 MDHEN and CDR2 SYDVKM. The chain's CDR3 is CASSSPTSGKNIQYF. As DNA, the CDR3 is TGTGCCAGCAGTTCGCCGACTAGCGGGAAAAACATTCAGTACTTC.

The gene calls are TRBV5-1 and TRBJ1-4, with D unresolved. The V end lost 5 bases, the J end lost 5 bases, and 13 bases lay between the germline ends. The CDR3 runs 14 residues. The germline CDR1 and CDR2 sequences are SGHRS and YFSETQ. The CDR3 loop reads CASSPGALNEKLFF. CDR3 sequence (DNA): TGCGCCAGCAGTCCCGGTGCGCTCAATGAAAAACTGTTTTTT. Filled out from reference TRBV5-1 and TRBJ1-4, the complete variable domain reads KAGVTQTPRYLIKTRGQQVTLSCSPISGHRSVSWYQQTPGQGLQFLFEYFSETQRNKGNFPGRFSGRQFSNSRSEMNVSTLELGDSALYLCASSPGALNEKLFFGSGTQLSVL.

The J gene is TRBJ2-1, the V gene TRBV11-2, with 10 bases fitting TRBD2. The V gene end was trimmed by 5 bases and the J gene end by 7 bases; junction bases not matched to a gene: 11. The CDR3 is made up of 16 amino acids. CDR1 SGHAT and CDR2 FQNNGV come from the germline V gene. The CDR3 sequence is CASSLRETSGRNEQFF. The CDR3 DNA reads TGTGCCAGCAGCCTCCGGGAGACTAGCGGGCGGAATGAGCAGTTCTTC.

The chain links TRBV11-2 to TRBJ2-7; 7 nucleotides align to TRBD2. The CDR3 runs 15 residues. Per germline, CDR1 SGHAT and CDR2 FQNNGV. The trim removed 1 base at V and 1 base at J, leaving 4 bases unmatched. CDR3 in DNA: TGTGCCAGCAGCTTAGGGGCTAGCGGTTCCTACGAGCAGTACTTC. It encodes CASSLGASGSYEQYF.

Worth noting for this clone: Germline and junction disagree at one end, which may indicate a read error. The genes are TRBV6-6 and TRBJ2-3, with 7 positions matching TRBD2. From germline, CDR1 is MNHNY and CDR2 SVGAGI (reference sequence). This CDR3 region has 8 residues. The CDR3 DNA reads as TGTGCCACCCCAGCTAGCGGTTTT. Its translation is CATPASGF.

This chain connects TRBV6-4 to TRBJ1-5, with D maybe TRBD1 (5 bases). CDR3 length: 15 residues. V lost 3 bases, J lost 5 bases, and 14 bases lay in between. Per the germline V gene, CDR1 is MRHNA and CDR2 is SNTAGT. In DNA, the CDR3 is TGTGCCAGCAGTGATGAGTGGTGGGGCTATCAGCCCCAGCATTTT. The encoded protein is CASSDEWWGYQPQHF.

The chain combines TRBV7-9 with TRBJ2-7, with 7 nucleotides matching TRBD2. This CDR3 region has 14 residues. CDR1 and CDR2 (germline): SEHNR, FQNEAQ (reference sequence). With V trimmed by 1 base and J by 4 bases, 4 bases remained unmatched. Written as DNA, the CDR3 is TGTGCCAGCAGCTTAGGCGGGAGCAGATACGAGCAGTACTTC. Translation: CASSLGGSRYEQYF.

The V gene is TRBV10-3, the J gene TRBJ2-2; 9 nucleotides match TRBD2. The J segment lost 8 bases and the V segment lost 6 bases, leaving 19 bases of the junction unmatched. The CDR3 sequence is 18 residues long. Germline CDR1 and CDR2: ENHRY and SYGVKD. CDR3 residues: CAISPWRGGDTFLGELFF. The DNA of the CDR3 is TGTGCCATCAGCCCCTGGCGGGGGGGCGATACCTTTTTGGGGGAGCTGTTTTTT.

In its sample, this clone was seen a few times. The CDR3 sequence is CASSFWQAYEQYF. In nucleotides, the CDR3 is TGTGCCAGCAGCTTTTGGCAGGCCTACGAGCAGTACTTC. The V and J genes are TRBV5-6 and TRBJ2-7; no clear D. Per the germline V gene, CDR1 is SGHDT and CDR2 is YYEEEE. V was cut by 2 bases and J by 2 bases, with 8 bases left in between. The CDR3 extends over 13 amino acids.

V and J are TRBV29-1 and TRBJ2-3; unclear D gene. The CDR3 length is 12 residues. The V and J ends lost 3 bases and 6 bases respectively, with 10 bases between them. Germline CDR1 reads SQVTM; CDR2 reads ANQGSEA. CDR3 protein: CSVENPGDTQYF. The CDR3 region has the DNA TGCAGCGTTGAGAATCCCGGGGATACGCAGTATTTT.